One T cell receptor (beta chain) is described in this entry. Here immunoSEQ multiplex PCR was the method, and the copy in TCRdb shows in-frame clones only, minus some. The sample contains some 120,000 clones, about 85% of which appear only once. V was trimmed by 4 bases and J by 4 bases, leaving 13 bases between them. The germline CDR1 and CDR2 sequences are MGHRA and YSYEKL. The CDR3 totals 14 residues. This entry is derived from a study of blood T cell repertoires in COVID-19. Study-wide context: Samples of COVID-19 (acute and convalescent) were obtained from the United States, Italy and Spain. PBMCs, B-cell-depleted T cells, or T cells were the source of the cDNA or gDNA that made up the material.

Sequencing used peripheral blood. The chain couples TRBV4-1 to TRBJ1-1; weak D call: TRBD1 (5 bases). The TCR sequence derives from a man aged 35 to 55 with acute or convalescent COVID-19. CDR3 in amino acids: CASSRKLGGTEAFF. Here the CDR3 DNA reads TGCGCCAGCAGCCGGAAATTGGGGGGCACTGAAGCTTTCTTT.